The present T cell receptor beta chain was sequenced within a study of T cell repertoires in cytomegalovirus infection. TCRdb re-called the reads with MiXCR, one entry per CDR3 protein. The data contain some 590,000 distinct CDR3 sequences, 40% of them singletons. On this clonotype: The antigen is undetermined.

The sample in question was cultured PBMCs, obtained from culture after CMV antigen stimulation. This receptor was obtained from a human donor in good health (CMV status not recorded). Some clones in this sample may be carry-over from other donors' samples.

The CDR3: CASSESGRGRDTQYF. CDR3 nucleotide sequence: TGTGCCAGCAGTGAGAGCGGGAGGGGCCGGGATACGCAGTATTTT. The chain is built from TRBV2 and TRBJ2-3; 10 nucleotides agree with TRBD2. J gave up 6 bases and V 3 bases, and 6 bases lay outside the gene matches. The germline CDR1 and CDR2 sequences are SNHLY and FYNNEI. The CDR3 length is 15 residues.